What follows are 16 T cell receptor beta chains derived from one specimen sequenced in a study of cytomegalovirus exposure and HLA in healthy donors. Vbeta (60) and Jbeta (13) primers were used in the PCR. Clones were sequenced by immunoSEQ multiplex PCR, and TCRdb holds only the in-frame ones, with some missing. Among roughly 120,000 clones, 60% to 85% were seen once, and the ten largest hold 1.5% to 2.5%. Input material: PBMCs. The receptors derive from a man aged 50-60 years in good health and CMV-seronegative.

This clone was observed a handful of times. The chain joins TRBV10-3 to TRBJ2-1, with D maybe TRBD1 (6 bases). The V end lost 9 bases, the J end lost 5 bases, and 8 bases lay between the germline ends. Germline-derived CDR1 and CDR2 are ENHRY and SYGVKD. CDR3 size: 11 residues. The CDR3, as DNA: TGTGCCATTTACAGGGACAATGAGCAGTTCTTC. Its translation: CAIYRDNEQFF.

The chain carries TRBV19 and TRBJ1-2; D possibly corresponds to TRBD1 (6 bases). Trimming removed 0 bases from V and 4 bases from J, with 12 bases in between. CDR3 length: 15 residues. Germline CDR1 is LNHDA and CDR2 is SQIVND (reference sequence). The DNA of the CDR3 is TGTGCCAGTAGTATAGATCGACAGGCAACCTATGGCTACACCTTC. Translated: CASSIDRQATYGYTF.

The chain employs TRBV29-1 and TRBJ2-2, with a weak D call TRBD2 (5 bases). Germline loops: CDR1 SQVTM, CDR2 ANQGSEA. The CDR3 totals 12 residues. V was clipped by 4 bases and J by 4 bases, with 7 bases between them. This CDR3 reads CSVAEGTGELFF. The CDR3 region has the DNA TGCAGCGTTGCCGAGGGCACCGGGGAGCTGTTTTTT.

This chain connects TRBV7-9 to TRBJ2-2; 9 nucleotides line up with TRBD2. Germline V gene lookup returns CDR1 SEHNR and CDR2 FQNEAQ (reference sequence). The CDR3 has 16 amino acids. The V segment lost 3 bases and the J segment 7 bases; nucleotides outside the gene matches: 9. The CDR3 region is CASSFWRGGSGGELFF. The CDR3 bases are TGTGCCAGCAGCTTTTGGCGGGGGGGATCCGGCGGGGAGCTGTTTTTT.

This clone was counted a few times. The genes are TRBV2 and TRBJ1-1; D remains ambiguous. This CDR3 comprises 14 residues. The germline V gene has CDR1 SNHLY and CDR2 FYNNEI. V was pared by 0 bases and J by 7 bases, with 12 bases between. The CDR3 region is CASSEAATRFEAFF. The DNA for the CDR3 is TGTGCCAGCAGTGAAGCGGCGACAAGGTTTGAAGCTTTCTTT.

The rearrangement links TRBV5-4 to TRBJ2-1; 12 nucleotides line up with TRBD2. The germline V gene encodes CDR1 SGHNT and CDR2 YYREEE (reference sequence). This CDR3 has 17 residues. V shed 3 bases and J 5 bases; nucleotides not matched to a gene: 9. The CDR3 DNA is TGTGCCAGCAGCTCCCTGAGCGGACTAGCGGGGAACAATGAGCAGTTCTTC. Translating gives CASSSLSGLAGNNEQFF.

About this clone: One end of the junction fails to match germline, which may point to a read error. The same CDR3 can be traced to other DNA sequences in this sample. This chain's CDR3 is CASSYSGTSHEQYF. CDR3 sequence (DNA): TGTGCCAGTAGTTACTCTGGGACAAGCCACGAGCAGTACTTC. The chain has TRBV6-5 and TRBJ2-7, with a possible D match to TRBD1 (6 bases). The CDR3 is made up of 14 amino acids. Germline lookup yields CDR1 MNHEY and CDR2 SVGAGI.

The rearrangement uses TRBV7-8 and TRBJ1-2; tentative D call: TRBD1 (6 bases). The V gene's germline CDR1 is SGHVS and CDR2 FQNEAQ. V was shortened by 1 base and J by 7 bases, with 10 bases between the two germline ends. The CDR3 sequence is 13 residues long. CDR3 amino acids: CASSLGQDGGYTF. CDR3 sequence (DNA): TGTGCCAGCAGCTTAGGACAGGATGGTGGCTACACCTTC.

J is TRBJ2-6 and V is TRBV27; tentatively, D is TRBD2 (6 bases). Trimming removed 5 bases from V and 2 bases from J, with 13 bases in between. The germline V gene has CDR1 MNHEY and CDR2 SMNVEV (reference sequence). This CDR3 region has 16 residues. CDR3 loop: CASSTLGLPGANVLTF. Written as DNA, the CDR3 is TGTGCCAGCAGTACCCTGGGACTTCCTGGGGCCAACGTCCTGACTTTC.

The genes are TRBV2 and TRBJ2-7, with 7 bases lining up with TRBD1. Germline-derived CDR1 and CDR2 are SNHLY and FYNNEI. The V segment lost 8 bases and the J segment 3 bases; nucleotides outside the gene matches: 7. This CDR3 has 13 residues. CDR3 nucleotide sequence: TGTGCCAGCTCTCTGACAGGGCACTACGAGCAGTACTTC. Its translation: CASSLTGHYEQYF.

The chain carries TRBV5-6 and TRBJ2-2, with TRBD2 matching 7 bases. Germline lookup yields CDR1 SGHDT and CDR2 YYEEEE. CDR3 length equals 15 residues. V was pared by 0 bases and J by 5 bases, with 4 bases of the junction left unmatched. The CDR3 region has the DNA TGTGCCAGCAGCTTGGTGGCTAGCGGAACCGGGGAGCTGTTTTTT. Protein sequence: CASSLVASGTGELFF.

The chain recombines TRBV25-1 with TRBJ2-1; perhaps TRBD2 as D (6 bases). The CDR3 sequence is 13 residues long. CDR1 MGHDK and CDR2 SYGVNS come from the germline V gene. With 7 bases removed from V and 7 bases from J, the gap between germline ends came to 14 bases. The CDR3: CASTVGGMNEQFF. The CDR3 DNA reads TGTGCCAGCACGGTTGGAGGGATGAATGAGCAGTTCTTC.

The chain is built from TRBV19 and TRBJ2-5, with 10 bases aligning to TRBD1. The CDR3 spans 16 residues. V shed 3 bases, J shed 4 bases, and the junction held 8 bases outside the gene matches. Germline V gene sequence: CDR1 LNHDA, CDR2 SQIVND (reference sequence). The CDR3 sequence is CASSMDRGSGPETQYF. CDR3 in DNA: TGTGCCAGTAGTATGGACAGGGGGTCAGGTCCAGAGACCCAGTACTTC.

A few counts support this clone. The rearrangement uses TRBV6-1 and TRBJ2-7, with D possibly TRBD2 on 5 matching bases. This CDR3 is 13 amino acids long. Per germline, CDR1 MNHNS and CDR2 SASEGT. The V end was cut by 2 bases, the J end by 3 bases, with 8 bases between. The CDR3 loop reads CASSESGNYEQYV. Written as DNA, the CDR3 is TGTGCCAGCAGTGAATCGGGGAACTACGAGCAGTACGTC.

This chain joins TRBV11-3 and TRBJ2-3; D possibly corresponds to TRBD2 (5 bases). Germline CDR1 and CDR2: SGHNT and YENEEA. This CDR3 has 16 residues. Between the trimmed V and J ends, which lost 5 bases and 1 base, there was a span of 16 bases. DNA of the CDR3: TGTGCCAGCAGCCCGAGCGGAACAACAGGCACAGATACGCAGTATTTT. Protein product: CASSPSGTTGTDTQYF.

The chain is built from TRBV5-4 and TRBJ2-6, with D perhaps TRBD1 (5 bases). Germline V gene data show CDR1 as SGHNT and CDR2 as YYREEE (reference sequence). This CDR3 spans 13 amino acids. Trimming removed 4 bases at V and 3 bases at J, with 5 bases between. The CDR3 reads CASSTGGANVLTF. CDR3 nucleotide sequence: TGTGCCAGCAGCACAGGTGGGGCCAACGTCCTGACTTTC.